The present T cell receptor beta chain was sequenced within a study of blood T cell repertoires in COVID-19. Enrollees, roughly 18 to 89 years old, lived in 24 US areas. Produced via immunoSEQ multiplex PCR; TCRdb's table is partial and in-frame only. The table has around 310,000 clones, roughly 90% seen once; the top ten hold around a tenth. The germline V gene has CDR1 LGHDT and CDR2 YNNKEL (reference sequence). The CDR3 contains 15 residues. J gave up 4 bases and V 1 base, and 3 bases lay outside the gene matches. This clone was seen a handful of times. The sequence came from a woman aged 40 to 49 who had recovered from COVID-19. The chain joins TRBV3-1 (or the pseudogene TRBV3-2) to TRBJ2-1; 8 bases fit TRBD1. The sample comprised PBMCs or T cells enriched from blood (not recorded which). The CDR3 nucleotides are TGTGCCAGCAGCCAAGCAGGGGGCGGTTACAATGAGCAGTTCTTC. It translates to CASSQAGGGYNEQFF.